A selection of T cell receptor beta chains follows, all from one sample in a study of blood T cell repertoires in COVID-19. The method was immunoSEQ multiplex PCR; TCRdb's version includes in-frame clones alone and lacks a portion of them. The sample includes about 180,000 clones, approximately 85% of them seen just once. Sequencing was done on a sample of peripheral blood. The origin of the receptors is a human donor with active or convalescent COVID-19. The donor label of this sample is uncertain. Both conserved end residues are part of each CDR3. A D gene is named only where the DNA matches it firmly. Clone size is not always given. Where it is, it says once, few, many or a class for expanded clones.

>TRBJ2-7|NA|NA|TRBV7-9
CASSFGGLLYEQYF
TGTGCCAGCAGCTTTGGGGGACTTCTCTACGAGCAGTACTTC
>TRBJ2-1|NA|NA|TRBV7-2
CASSLEGLGVAASYNEQFF
TGTGCCAGCAGCTTAGAGGGTCTTGGCGTAGCGGCCTCCTACAATGAGCAGTTCTTC
>TRBJ2-7|NA|NA|TRBV21-1
CASSKDVLAPSRSYEQYF
TGTGCCAGCAGCAAAGATGTACTAGCGCCATCCCGCTCCTACGAGCAGTACTTC
>TRBJ2-3|few|NA|TRBV19
CASRSSGMGGKVTDTQYF
TGTGCCAGTAGGAGCAGTGGGATGGGCGGGAAGGTCACGGATACGCAGTATTTT
>TRBJ2-3|few|NA|TRBV6-2/TRBV6-3
CASSSMTSLSSTDTQYF
TGTGCCAGCAGCTCTATGACTTCCCTCTCTAGCACAGATACGCAGTATTTT
>TRBJ1-2|NA|NA|TRBV21-1
CASSKLGPQTGSYGYTF
TGTGCCAGCAGCAAACTAGGGCCTCAGACAGGGAGCTATGGCTACACCTTC
>TRBJ2-4|NA|TRBD1|TRBV28
CASSSSRGYIQYF
TGTGCCAGCAGTTCGTCCAGGGGGTACATTCAGTACTTC
>TRBJ1-2|NA|TRBD1|TRBV9
CASSGHRGMYGYTF
TGTGCCAGCAGCGGGCACAGGGGGATGTATGGCTACACCTTC
>TRBJ2-6|NA|TRBD1|TRBV4-2
CASSQSGQGAWGANVLTF
TGTGCCAGCAGCCAATCCGGACAGGGGGCGTGGGGGGCCAACGTCCTGACTTTC
>TRBJ2-7|NA|TRBD1|TRBV6-6
CASSYGRTGAGYEQYF
TGTGCCAGCAGTTACGGCAGGACAGGGGCGGGCTACGAGCAGTACTTC
>TRBJ2-7|NA|TRBD1|TRBV30
CAWSWDREYEQYF
TGTGCCTGGAGTTGGGACAGGGAGTACGAGCAGTACTTC
>TRBJ2-2|NA|NA|TRBV5-4
CASSLGTSATGELFF
TGTGCCAGCAGCTTGGGTACTAGTGCCACCGGGGAGCTGTTTTTT
>TRBJ1-3|NA|TRBD1|TRBV18
CASSPTRQGVNTIYF
TGTGCCAGCTCACCCACCCGACAGGGGGTAAACACCATATATTTT
>TRBJ1-4|NA|NA|TRBV4-3
CASSQVKWQREKLFF
TGCGCCAGCAGCCAAGTAAAGTGGCAGCGGGAAAAACTGTTTTTT
>TRBJ2-2|NA|NA|TRBV14
CASSLGTANTGELFF
TGTGCCAGCAGTCTTGGGACTGCGAACACCGGGGAGCTGTTTTTT
>TRBJ2-1|NA|NA|TRBV19
CASCEGLEQFF
TGTGCCAGTTGTGAGGGTCTTGAGCAGTTCTTC
>TRBJ2-1|NA|TRBD2|TRBV6-2/TRBV6-3
CASSATSGGYNEQFF
TGTGCCAGCAGTGCTACTAGCGGGGGCTACAATGAGCAGTTCTTC
>TRBJ1-6|NA|TRBD1|TRBV19
CASTTTGQNSPLHF
TGTGCCAGCACTACGACAGGGCAAAATTCACCCCTCCACTTT
>TRBJ2-1|NA|NA|TRBV7-3
CASSRHWRSYNEQFF
TGTGCCAGCAGCCGCCACTGGAGGAGCTACAATGAGCAGTTCTTC
>TRBJ2-1|NA|TRBD2|TRBV11-3
CASSPTPGTSGTYNEQFF
TGTGCCAGCAGCCCTACTCCGGGGACTAGCGGGACCTACAATGAGCAGTTCTTC
>TRBJ1-4|NA|TRBD1|TRBV4-3
CASSQDHRGEKLFF
TGCGCCAGCAGCCAAGACCACAGGGGAGAAAAACTGTTTTTT
>TRBJ1-2|NA|NA|TRBV7-3
CASSLNRVHGYTF
TGTGCCAGCAGCTTAAACAGGGTTCATGGCTACACCTTC
>TRBJ2-3|NA|TRBD2|TRBV5-4
CASSLAGGSSVDTQYF
TGTGCCAGCAGCCTAGCGGGAGGGTCCTCCGTAGATACGCAGTATTTT
>TRBJ2-6|once|NA|TRBV19
CASWAPGANVLTF
TGTGCCAGTTGGGCCCCTGGGGCCAACGTCCTGACTTTC
>TRBJ2-1|NA|NA|TRBV12-3/TRBV12-4
CASRPTDNEQFF
TGTGCCAGCAGACCGACAGATAATGAGCAGTTCTTC
>TRBJ1-5|NA|NA|TRBV2
CASVSEWGQPQHF
TGTGCCAGCGTTAGCGAATGGGGACAGCCCCAGCATTTT
>TRBJ2-5|NA|NA|TRBV7-9
CASSLGLLGETQYF
TGTGCCAGCAGCTTAGGACTGCTCGGGGAGACCCAGTACTTC
>TRBJ1-2|once|NA|TRBV5-4
CASSLAAGGGADGYTF
TGTGCCAGCAGCTTGGCCGCGGGAGGGGGGGCCGATGGCTACACCTTC
>TRBJ2-7|NA|TRBD2|TRBV19
CASSPPGGAFYEQYF
TGTGCCAGTAGTCCTCCCGGGGGGGCCTTCTACGAGCAGTACTTC
>TRBJ2-3|NA|TRBD2|TRBV18
CASSPAGGPTDTQYF
TGTGCCAGCTCACCGGCGGGGGGCCCAACAGATACGCAGTATTTT
>TRBJ2-1|NA|NA|TRBV5-4
CASSYPTTEQFF
TGTGCCAGCAGCTACCCGACTACTGAGCAGTTCTTC
>TRBJ2-1|once|TRBD2|TRBV5-4
CASSLGLAGYNEQFF
TGTGCCAGCAGCTTAGGTCTAGCGGGCTACAATGAGCAGTTCTTC
>TRBJ2-3|NA|NA|TRBV19
CASSISQGLLAFQDTQYF
TGTGCCAGTAGTATCAGCCAGGGGCTACTAGCGTTTCAAGATACGCAGTATTTT
>TRBJ2-2|NA|NA|TRBV9
CASSPRDWNTGELFF
TGTGCCAGCAGCCCTCGGGACTGGAACACCGGGGAGCTGTTTTTT
>TRBJ2-7|NA|TRBD2|TRBV29-1
CSVASGRAEQYF
TGCAGCGTTGCGAGCGGGAGGGCCGAGCAGTACTTC
>TRBJ1-1|NA|TRBD1|TRBV6-1
CASSEGQRGAFF
TGTGCCAGCAGTGAGGGACAGCGCGGAGCTTTCTTT
>TRBJ2-1|NA|TRBD2|TRBV11-3
CASSSRLAGTYNEQFF
TGTGCCAGCAGCTCAAGACTAGCGGGCACTTACAATGAGCAGTTCTTC